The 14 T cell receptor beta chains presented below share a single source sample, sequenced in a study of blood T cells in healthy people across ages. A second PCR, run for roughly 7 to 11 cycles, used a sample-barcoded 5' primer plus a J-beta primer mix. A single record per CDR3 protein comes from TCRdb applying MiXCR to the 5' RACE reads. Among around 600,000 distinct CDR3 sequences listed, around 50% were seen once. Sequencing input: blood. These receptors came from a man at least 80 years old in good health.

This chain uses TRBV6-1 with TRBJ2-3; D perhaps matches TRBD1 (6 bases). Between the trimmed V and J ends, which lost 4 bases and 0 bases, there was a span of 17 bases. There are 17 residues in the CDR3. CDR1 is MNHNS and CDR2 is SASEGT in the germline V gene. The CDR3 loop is CASSGPTGYISTDTQYF. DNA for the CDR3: TGTGCCAGCAGTGGCCCCACAGGGTACATTAGCACAGATACGCAGTATTTT.

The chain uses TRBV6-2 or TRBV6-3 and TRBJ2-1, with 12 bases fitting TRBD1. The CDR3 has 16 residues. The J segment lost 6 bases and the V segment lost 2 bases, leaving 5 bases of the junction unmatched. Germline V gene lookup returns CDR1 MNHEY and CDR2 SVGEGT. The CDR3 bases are TGTGCCAGCAGTTACCAGGGACAGGGGGCTCGCAATGAGCAGTTCTTC. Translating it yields CASSYQGQGARNEQFF.

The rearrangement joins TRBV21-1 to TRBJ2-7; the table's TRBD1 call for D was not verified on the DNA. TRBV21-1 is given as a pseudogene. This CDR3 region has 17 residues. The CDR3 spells CASSTKRRGTDSYEQYF. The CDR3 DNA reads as TGTGCCAGCAGCACTAAGAGGCGAGGGACGGACTCCTACGAGCAGTACTTC.

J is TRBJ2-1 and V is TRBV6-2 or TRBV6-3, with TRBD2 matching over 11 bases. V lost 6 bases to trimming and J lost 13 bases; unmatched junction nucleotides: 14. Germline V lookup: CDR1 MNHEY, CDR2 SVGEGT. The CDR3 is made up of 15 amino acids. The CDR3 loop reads CASSQGGSGGAEQFF. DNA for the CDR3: TGTGCCAGCAGCCAGGGGGGTAGCGGGGGGGCCGAACAGTTCTTC.

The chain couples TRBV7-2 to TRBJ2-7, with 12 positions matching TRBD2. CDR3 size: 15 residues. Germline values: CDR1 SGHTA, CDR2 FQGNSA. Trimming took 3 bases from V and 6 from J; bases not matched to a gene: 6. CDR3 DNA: TGTGCCAGCAGCTTGACTAGCGGGAGCTGGATCGAGCAGTACTTC. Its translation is CASSLTSGSWIEQYF.

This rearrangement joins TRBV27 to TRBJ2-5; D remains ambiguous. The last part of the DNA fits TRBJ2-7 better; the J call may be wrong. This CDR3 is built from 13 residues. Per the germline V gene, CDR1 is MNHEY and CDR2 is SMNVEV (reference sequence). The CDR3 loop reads CASSSYRYYEQYF. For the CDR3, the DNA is TGTGCCAGCAGTTCCTACAGATACTACGAGCAGTACTTC.

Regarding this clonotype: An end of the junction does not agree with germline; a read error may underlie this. CDR3 coding DNA: TGTGCCAACAGCCTAGGGACTGGGGAGACCCAGTACTTC. Its protein is CANSLGTGETQYF. The chain employs TRBV7-2 and TRBJ2-7; a possible D gene is TRBD2 (6 bases). The assigned J gene may be wrong: the sequence end matches TRBJ2-5 better. The CDR3 is made up of 13 amino acids. Germline values: CDR1 SGHTA, CDR2 FQGNSA.

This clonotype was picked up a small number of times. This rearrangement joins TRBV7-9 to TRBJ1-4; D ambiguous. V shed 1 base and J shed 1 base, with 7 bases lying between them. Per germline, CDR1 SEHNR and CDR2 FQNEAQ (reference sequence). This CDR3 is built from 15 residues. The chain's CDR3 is CASSLGPGTNEKLFF. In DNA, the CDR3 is TGTGCCAGCAGCTTAGGGCCGGGAACTAATGAAAAACTGTTTTTT.

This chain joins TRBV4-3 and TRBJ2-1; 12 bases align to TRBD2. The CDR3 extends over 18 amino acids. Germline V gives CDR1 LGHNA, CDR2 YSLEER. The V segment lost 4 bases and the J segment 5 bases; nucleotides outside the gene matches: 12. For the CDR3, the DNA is TGCGCCAGCAGCCGGTCGCTAGCGGGGGGGCCTGGACACAATGAGCAGTTCTTC. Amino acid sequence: CASSRSLAGGPGHNEQFF.

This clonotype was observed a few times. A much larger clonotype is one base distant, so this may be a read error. In DNA form, the CDR3 reads TGTGCCAGCGCGGGTGGGGGACGCACTGGGGCCAACGTCCTGACTTTC. Residues: CASAGGGRTGANVLTF. The chain recombines TRBV6-6 with TRBJ2-6; D may be TRBD1 or TRBD2 (5 bases each). The CDR3 is 16 amino acids. V lost 8 bases, J lost 2 bases, and 16 bases lay in between. CDR1 and CDR2 (germline): MNHNY, SVGAGI (reference sequence).

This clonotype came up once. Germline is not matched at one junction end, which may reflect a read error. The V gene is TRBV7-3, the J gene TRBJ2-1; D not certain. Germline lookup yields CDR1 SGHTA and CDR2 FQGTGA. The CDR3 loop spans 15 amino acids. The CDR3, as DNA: TGTGCCGGCAGCAAGGACCCTATGGGCGACAATGAGCAGTTCTTC. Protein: CAGSKDPMGDNEQFF.

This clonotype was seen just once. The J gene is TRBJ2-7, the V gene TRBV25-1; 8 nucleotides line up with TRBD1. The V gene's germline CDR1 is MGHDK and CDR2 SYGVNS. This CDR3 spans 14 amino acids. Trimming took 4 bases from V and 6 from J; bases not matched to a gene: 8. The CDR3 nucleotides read TGTGCCAGCAGTGGTAATACAGGGGGTGGCGAGCAGTACTTC. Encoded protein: CASSGNTGGGEQYF.

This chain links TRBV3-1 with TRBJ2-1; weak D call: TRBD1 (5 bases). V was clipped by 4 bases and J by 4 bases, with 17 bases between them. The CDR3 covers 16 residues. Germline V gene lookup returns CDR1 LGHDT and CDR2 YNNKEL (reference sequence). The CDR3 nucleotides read TGTGCCAGCAGCCCCCTAAGAAGGGGCCAATACAATGAGCAGTTCTTC. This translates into CASSPLRRGQYNEQFF.

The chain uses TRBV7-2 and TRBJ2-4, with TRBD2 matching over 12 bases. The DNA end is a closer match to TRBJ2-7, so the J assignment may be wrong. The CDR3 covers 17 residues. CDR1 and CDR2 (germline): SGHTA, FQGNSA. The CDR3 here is CASSFRTSGTGMGEQYF. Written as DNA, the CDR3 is TGTGCCAGCAGCTTTCGGACTAGCGGGACGGGGATGGGCGAGCAGTACTTC.